This T cell receptor beta chain was documented in a study of T cells after yellow fever vaccination. TCRdb fed the 5' RACE reads into MiXCR, producing one record per CDR3 protein. The sample has 300,000 to 350,000 distinct CDR3 sequences; around 4.5% are singletons. This clonotype was observed many times. The sequence was obtained from a man aged 18 to 30 who received the YFV17D yellow fever vaccine. This material consisted of PBMCs, taken 15 days after the yellow fever booster vaccination.

CDR3: CASSLDRGLEQPQHF. The DNA of the CDR3 is TGTGCCAGCAGCTTAGATCGGGGGCTGGAACAGCCCCAGCATTTT. This chain joins TRBV7-2 and TRBJ1-5, with D possibly being TRBD1 (6 bases). This CDR3 is built from 15 residues. Germline values: CDR1 SGHTA, CDR2 FQGNSA. The V and J ends lost 1 base and 7 bases respectively, with 14 bases between them.